The clone carrying this T cell receptor beta chain was seen a few times. Its antigen is unidentified. Clones were sequenced by immunoSEQ multiplex PCR, and TCRdb holds only the in-frame ones, with some missing. The profile shows about 1.5 million clones, around 97% of them singletons. The donors were adults (healthy and HIV-negative) with no recent acute infections or vaccinations. The data derive from a study of shared clonotypes between healthy human individuals. Regarding the study as a whole: Naive subsets, compared against memory subsets, generally had larger estimated richness values. Donor scarcity curtailed the genetic and exposure-history diversity represented herein.

Germline V gives CDR1 LNHDA, CDR2 SQIVND (reference sequence). The CDR3 consists of 14 residues. The trim removed 4 bases at V and 4 bases at J, leaving 5 bases unmatched. This clonotype was sampled from a man aged 25-40 years in good health. This chain connects TRBV19 to TRBJ2-7; TRBD1 matches at 9 bases. The source material was naive CD4+ T cells sorted from blood. Sample subset: CD45RA+ positively selected. CDR3 in amino acids: CASSRGDRAYEQYF. For the CDR3, the DNA is TGTGCCAGTAGTAGAGGGGACAGGGCATACGAGCAGTACTTC.